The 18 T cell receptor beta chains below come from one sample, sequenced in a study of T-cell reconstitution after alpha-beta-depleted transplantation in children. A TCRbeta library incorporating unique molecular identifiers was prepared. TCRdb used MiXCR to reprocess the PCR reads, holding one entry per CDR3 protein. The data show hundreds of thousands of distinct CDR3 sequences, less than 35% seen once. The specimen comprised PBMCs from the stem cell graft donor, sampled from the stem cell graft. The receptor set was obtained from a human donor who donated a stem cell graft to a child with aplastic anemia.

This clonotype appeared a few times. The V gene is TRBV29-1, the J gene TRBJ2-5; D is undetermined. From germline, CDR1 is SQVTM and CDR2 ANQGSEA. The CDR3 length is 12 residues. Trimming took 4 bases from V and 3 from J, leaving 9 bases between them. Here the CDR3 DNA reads TGCAGCGTTGCCCCCGGAGAAGAGACCCAGTACTTC. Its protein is CSVAPGEETQYF.

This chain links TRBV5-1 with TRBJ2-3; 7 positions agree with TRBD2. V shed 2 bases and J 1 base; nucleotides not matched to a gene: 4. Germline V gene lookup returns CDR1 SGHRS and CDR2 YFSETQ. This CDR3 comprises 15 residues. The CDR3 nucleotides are TGCGCCAGCAGCTTTTGGGACTACGGCACAGATACGCAGTATTTT. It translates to CASSFWDYGTDTQYF.

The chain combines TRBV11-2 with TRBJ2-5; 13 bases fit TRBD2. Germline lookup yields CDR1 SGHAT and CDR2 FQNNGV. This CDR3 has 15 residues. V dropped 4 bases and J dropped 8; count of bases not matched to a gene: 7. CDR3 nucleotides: TGTGCCAGCAGCTCTGGACTAGCGGGAGTGGTAACCCAGTACTTC. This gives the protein CASSSGLAGVVTQYF.

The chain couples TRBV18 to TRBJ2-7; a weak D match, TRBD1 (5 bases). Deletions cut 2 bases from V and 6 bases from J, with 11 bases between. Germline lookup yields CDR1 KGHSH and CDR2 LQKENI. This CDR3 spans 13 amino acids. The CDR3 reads CASSPGKGLEQYV. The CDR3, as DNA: TGTGCCAGCTCACCAGGGAAGGGGCTCGAGCAGTACGTC.

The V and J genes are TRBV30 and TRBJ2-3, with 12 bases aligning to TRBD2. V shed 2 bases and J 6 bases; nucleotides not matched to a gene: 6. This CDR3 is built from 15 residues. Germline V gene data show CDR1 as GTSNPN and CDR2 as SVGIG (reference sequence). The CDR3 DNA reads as TGTGCCTGGAGTCTAGCGGGAGGGACAGCCGATACGCAGTATTTT. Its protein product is CAWSLAGGTADTQYF.

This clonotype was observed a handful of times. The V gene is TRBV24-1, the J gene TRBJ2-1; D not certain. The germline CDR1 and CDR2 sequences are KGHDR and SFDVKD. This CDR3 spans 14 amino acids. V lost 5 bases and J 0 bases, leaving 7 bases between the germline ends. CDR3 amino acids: CATSATVSYNEQFF. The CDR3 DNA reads TGTGCCACCAGTGCTACAGTCTCCTACAATGAGCAGTTCTTC.

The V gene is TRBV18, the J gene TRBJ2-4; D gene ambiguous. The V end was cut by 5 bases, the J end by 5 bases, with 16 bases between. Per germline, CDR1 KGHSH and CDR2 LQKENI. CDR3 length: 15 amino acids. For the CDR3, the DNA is TGTGCCAGCTCATATTATCCGGAGTCCCAAAACATTCAGTACTTC. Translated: CASSYYPESQNIQYF.

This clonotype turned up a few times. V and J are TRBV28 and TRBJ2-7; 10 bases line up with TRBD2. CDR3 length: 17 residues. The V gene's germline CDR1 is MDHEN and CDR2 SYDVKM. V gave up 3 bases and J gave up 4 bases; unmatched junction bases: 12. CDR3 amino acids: CASSFGVSGRAGYEQYF. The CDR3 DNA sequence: TGTGCCAGCAGTTTCGGTGTAAGCGGGAGGGCCGGGTACGAGCAGTACTTC.

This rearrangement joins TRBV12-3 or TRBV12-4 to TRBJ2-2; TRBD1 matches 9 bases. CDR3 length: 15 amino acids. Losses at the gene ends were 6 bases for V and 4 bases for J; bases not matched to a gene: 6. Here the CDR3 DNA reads TGTGCCAGCAGCCATGGACAGGGGATCACCGGGGAGCTGTTTTTT. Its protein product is CASSHGQGITGELFF.

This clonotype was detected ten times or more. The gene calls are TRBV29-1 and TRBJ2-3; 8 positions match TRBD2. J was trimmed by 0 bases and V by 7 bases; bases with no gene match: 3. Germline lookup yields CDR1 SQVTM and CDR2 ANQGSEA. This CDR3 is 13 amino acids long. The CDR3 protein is CSASGRSTDTQYF. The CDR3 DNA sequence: TGCAGCGCGAGCGGGAGAAGCACAGATACGCAGTATTTT.

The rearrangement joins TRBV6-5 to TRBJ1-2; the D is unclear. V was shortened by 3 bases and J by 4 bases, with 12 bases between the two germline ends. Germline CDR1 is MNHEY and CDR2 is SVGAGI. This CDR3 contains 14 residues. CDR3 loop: CASSYTEAAYGYTF. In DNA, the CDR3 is TGTGCCAGCAGTTATACAGAGGCCGCCTATGGCTACACCTTC.

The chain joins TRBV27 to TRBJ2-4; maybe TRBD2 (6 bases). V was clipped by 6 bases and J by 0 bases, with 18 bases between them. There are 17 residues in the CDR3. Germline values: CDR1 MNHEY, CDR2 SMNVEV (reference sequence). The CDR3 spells CASSQTGLSIAKNIQYF. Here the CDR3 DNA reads TGTGCCAGCAGCCAAACGGGACTCAGCATAGCCAAAAACATTCAGTACTTC.

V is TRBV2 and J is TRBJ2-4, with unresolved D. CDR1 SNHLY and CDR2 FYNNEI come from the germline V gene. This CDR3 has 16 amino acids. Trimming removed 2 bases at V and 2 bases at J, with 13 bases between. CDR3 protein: CASSEYVGSTKNIQYF. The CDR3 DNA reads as TGTGCCAGCAGTGAATACGTCGGGTCGACCAAAAACATTCAGTACTTC. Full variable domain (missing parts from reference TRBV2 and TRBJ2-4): EPEVTQTPSHQVTQMGQEVILRCVPISNHLYFYWYRQILGQKVEFLVSFYNNEISEKSEIFDDQFSVERPDGSNFTLKIRSTKLEDSAMYFCASSEYVGSTKNIQYFGAGTRLSVL.

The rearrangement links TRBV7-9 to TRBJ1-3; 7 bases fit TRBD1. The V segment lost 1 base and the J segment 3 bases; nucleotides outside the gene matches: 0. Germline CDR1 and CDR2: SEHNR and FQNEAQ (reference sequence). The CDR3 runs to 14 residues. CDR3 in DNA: TGTGCCAGCAGCTTAGGACAGGGTGGAAACACCATATATTTT. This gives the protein CASSLGQGGNTIYF.

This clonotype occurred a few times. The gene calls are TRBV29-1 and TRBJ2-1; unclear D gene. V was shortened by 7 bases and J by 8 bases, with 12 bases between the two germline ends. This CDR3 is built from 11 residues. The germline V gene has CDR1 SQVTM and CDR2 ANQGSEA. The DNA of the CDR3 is TGCAGCGCGCGGCTAGTCCATGAGCAGTTCTTC. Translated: CSARLVHEQFF.

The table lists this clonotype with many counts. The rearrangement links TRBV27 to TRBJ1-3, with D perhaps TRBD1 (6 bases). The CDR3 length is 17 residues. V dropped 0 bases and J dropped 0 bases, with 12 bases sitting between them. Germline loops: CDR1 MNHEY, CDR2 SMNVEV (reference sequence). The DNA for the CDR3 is TGTGCCAGCAGTTTATCGGGGGCAAGGGGCTCTGGAAACACCATATATTTT. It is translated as CASSLSGARGSGNTIYF.

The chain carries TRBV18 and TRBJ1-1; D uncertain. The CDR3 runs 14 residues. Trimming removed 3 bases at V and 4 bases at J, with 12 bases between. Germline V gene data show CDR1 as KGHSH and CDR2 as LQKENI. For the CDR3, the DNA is TGTGCCAGCTCACCGGCAGGTGCTGGCACTGAAGCTTTCTTT. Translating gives CASSPAGAGTEAFF. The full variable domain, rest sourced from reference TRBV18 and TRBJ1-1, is NAGVMQNPRHLVRRRGQEARLRCSPMKGHSHVYWYRQLPEEGLKFMVYLQKENIIDESGMPKERFSAEFPKEGPSILRIQQVVRGDSAAYFCASSPAGAGTEAFFGQGTRLTVV.

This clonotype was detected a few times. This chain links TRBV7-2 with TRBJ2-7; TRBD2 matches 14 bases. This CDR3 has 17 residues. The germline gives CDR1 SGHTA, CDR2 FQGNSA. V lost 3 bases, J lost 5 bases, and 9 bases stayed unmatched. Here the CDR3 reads CASSFGLAGGPGDEQYF. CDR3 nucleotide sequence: TGTGCCAGCAGCTTTGGACTAGCGGGAGGCCCGGGCGACGAGCAGTACTTC. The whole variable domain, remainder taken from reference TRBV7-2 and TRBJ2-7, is GAGVSQSPSNKVTEKGKDVELRCDPISGHTALYWYRQSLGQGLEFLIYFQGNSAPDKSGLPSDRFSAERTGGSVSTLTIQRTQQEDSAVYLCASSFGLAGGPGDEQYFGPGTRLTVT.